The 5 T cell receptor beta chains presented below share a single source sample, sequenced in a study of blood T cell dynamics during melanoma immunotherapy. The assay was immunoSEQ multiplex PCR, and TCRdb's table has in-frame clones only and misses some. The repertoire holds about 18,000 clones, approximately 89% seen once, with 1.5% to 2% in the top ten. Time point reported: pre-treatment baseline. Sequenced material: blood, taken from a patient treated with checkpoint blockade. The source is a human donor with melanoma.

The gene calls are TRBV30 and TRBJ2-2; 7 nucleotides agree with TRBD1. The germline V gene encodes CDR1 GTSNPN and CDR2 SVGIG (reference sequence). Germline trimming cut 0 bases from V and 5 bases from J; bases unmatched to any gene: 21. The CDR3 contains 20 residues. The DNA of the CDR3 is TGTGCCTGGAGTGTATACGTTGCGACAGGGAAAGGTTGGGGAACCGGGGAGCTGTTTTTT. Its translation: CAWSVYVATGKGWGTGELFF.

The V gene is TRBV28, the J gene TRBJ1-6; a possible D gene is TRBD1 (5 bases). CDR3 size: 13 residues. V lost 6 bases to trimming and J lost 7 bases, with 10 bases between them. Germline V gives CDR1 MDHEN, CDR2 SYDVKM. The CDR3 DNA sequence: TGTGCCAGCAGGGGACGGGAGAATTCACCCCTCCACTTT. It codes for CASRGRENSPLHF.

As DNA, the CDR3 is TGCAGCGTAACCCCACTCGGATCAGAGACCCAGTACTTC. This sequence encodes CSVTPLGSETQYF. The rearrangement joins TRBV29-1 to TRBJ2-5; D is uncertain. The germline V gene has CDR1 SQVTM and CDR2 ANQGSEA. This CDR3 has 13 residues. V lost 6 bases, J lost 4 bases, and 15 bases lay in between.

This chain links TRBV5-8 with TRBJ2-7; D is perhaps TRBD2 (7 bases). Trimming stripped 2 bases from V and 3 bases from J, with 15 bases between. The CDR3 consists of 15 residues. Germline CDR1 is SGHTS and CDR2 is YDEGEE. CDR3 sequence: CASSFGGQSYYEQYF. The CDR3 DNA is TGTGCCAGCAGCTTCGGGGGGCAGTCCTACTACGAGCAGTACTTC.

This CDR3 reads CASMGEEQFF. The CDR3 DNA is TGTGCCAGCATGGGGGAGGAGCAGTTCTTC. The chain has TRBV7-9 and TRBJ2-1, with D perhaps TRBD1 or TRBD2 (5 bases each). Deletions cut 7 bases from V and 10 bases from J, with 8 bases between. The CDR3 is made up of 10 amino acids. CDR1 is SEHNR, CDR2 FQNEAQ, per germline (reference sequence).